The present T cell receptor beta chain was sequenced within a study of identical twins. Study-wide points: Twin pairs had excess sharing that was weaker in beta out-of-frame sequences. In drawing conclusions, the study used cross-sectional statistical analysis and did not follow the same donors.

Concerning this clonotype itself: Its antigen is not known.

TCRdb itself ran the 5' RACE reads through MiXCR, one entry per CDR3 protein. This sample carries hundreds of thousands of distinct CDR3 sequences, approximately 24% of them seen once, and the ten largest clones take just under 3%. CDR1 is SGHAT and CDR2 is FQNNGV in the germline V gene. This CDR3 is built from 16 residues. Trimming took 5 bases from V and 3 from J, leaving 16 bases between them. The same specimen was also included in a second study, on T cells expressing NK-cell markers. That paper notes: Each of over 5 donors carried dominant NKG2C+ clonotypes accounting for roughly 1.0-7.5% of CD8+ T cells. One observes that, in a few donors, these clonotypes were also the leading ones within the CD3+CD56-NKG2C+ fraction.

The receptor comes from a woman between 18 and 29 years old in good health. Sequences were obtained from CD4+ T cells sorted from blood. The genes are TRBV11-2 and TRBJ2-2; no clear D. DNA for the CDR3: TGTGCCAGCAGCGCCCTCGAGAGTGTATACACCGGGGAGCTGTTTTTT. Protein product: CASSALESVYTGELFF.